This passage covers 9 T cell receptor beta chains from one sample sequenced in a study of graft-versus-host responses after intestinal transplantation. Antigen specificity for these receptors is unknown. Clones were sequenced by immunoSEQ multiplex PCR, and TCRdb holds only the in-frame ones, with some missing. The table shows some 62,000 clones, with approximately 90% occurring only once. Specimen: unstimulated CD8+ T cells sorted from spleen or lymph node cells, collected before transplant. The origin of the receptors is a human donor who was the organ donor for an intestinal transplant.

The chain links TRBV2 to TRBJ1-1; TRBD1 is a possible D gene (6 bases). CDR1 SNHLY and CDR2 FYNNEI come from the germline V gene. The CDR3 extends over 13 amino acids. The V gene lost 9 bases and the J gene lost 3 bases, with 14 bases spanning the gap. The CDR3: CARADSSDTEAFF. CDR3 DNA sequence: TGTGCCAGGGCGGACAGTTCGGACACTGAAGCTTTCTTT.

This clone has just a few counts. The chain carries TRBV5-1 and TRBJ1-1; 11 positions match TRBD1. This CDR3 has 15 residues. Germline loops: CDR1 SGHRS, CDR2 YFSETQ. V lost 6 bases and J lost 0; bases outside the gene matches: 4. Written as DNA, the CDR3 is TGCGCCAGCACCCGGACAGGGGGCGTGAACACTGAAGCTTTCTTT. Its protein product is CASTRTGGVNTEAFF.

The V call is TRBV13, the J call TRBJ2-6; a weak D match, TRBD1 (5 bases). Germline assignment: CDR1 PRHDT and CDR2 FYEKMQ (reference sequence). The CDR3 is made up of 15 amino acids. Between the trimmed V and J ends, which lost 1 base and 4 bases, there was a span of 8 bases. The CDR3 reads CASSLAGKGANVLTF. For the CDR3, the DNA is TGTGCCAGCAGCTTAGCAGGGAAAGGGGCCAACGTCCTGACTTTC.

For the CDR3, the DNA is TGTGCCAGCAGTGAAGCGCTTGGGACTCCGGAGGAAGCTTTCTTT. The encoded protein is CASSEALGTPEEAFF. The chain recombines TRBV2 with TRBJ1-1; D might be TRBD1 (5 bases). This CDR3 spans 15 amino acids. Trimming pared 0 bases from V and 8 bases from J, leaving 16 bases between. CDR1 SNHLY and CDR2 FYNNEI come from the germline V gene.

V is TRBV10-1 and J is TRBJ1-2; TRBD1 might be the D (5 bases). V was shortened by 6 bases and J by 5 bases, with 16 bases between the two germline ends. CDR3 length equals 14 residues. Germline loops: CDR1 WNHNN, CDR2 SYGVQD (reference sequence). CDR3 loop: CASSSTGSDYGYTF. The DNA for the CDR3 is TGCGCCAGCAGCTCTACAGGCAGTGATTATGGCTACACCTTC.

The V gene is TRBV9, the J gene TRBJ2-2; TRBD1 agrees at 12 bases. This CDR3 is built from 16 residues. Germline V gene data show CDR1 as SGDLS and CDR2 as YYNGEE. Losses at the gene ends were 3 bases for V and 5 bases for J; bases not matched to a gene: 5. CDR3: CASSDRDRGLTGELFF. For the CDR3, the DNA is TGTGCCAGCAGCGACCGGGACAGGGGGCTTACCGGGGAGCTGTTTTTT.

This clone appeared a few times. V is TRBV28 and J is TRBJ2-7; TRBD2 matches at 14 bases. CDR1 and CDR2 (germline): MDHEN, SYDVKM. The CDR3 has 18 residues. After removal of 8 bases from V and 2 bases from J, the junction contained 14 bases not matched to a gene. CDR3 nucleotide sequence: TGTGCCAGCGCGGGGACAGGTTCGACTAGCGGGAGGGCCTACGAGCAGTACTTC. Translation gives CASAGTGSTSGRAYEQYF.

CDR3 sequence reads: CASSPEDLAVYNEQFF. The DNA of the CDR3 is TGTGCCAGCAGCCCCGAGGACCTAGCGGTGTACAATGAGCAGTTCTTC. The chain recombines TRBV4-2 with TRBJ2-1, with 7 bases matching TRBD2. This CDR3 has 16 amino acids. From germline, CDR1 is LGHNA and CDR2 YNFKEQ. V was clipped by 4 bases and J by 4 bases; unmatched bases: 10.

CDR3 sequence: CASSLMTGNTEAFF. The CDR3 bases are TGTGCCAGCAGTTTAATGACAGGGAACACTGAAGCTTTCTTT. The chain carries TRBV6-5 and TRBJ1-1; D is possibly TRBD1 (6 bases). V lost 4 bases and J lost 1, with 10 bases in between. The CDR3 loop spans 14 amino acids. Germline lookup yields CDR1 MNHEY and CDR2 SVGAGI.